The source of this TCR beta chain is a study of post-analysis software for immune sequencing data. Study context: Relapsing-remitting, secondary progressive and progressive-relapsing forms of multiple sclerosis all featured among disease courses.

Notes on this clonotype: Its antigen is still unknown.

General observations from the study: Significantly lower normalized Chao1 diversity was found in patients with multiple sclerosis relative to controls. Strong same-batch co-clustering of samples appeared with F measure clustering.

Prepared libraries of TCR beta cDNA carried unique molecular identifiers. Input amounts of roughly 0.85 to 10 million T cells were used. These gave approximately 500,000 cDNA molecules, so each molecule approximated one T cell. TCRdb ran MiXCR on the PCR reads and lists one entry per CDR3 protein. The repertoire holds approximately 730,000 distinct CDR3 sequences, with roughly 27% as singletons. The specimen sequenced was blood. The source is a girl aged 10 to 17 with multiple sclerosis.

The CDR3: CATSDPGATNEKLFF. CDR3 nucleotides: TGTGCCACCAGTGATCCAGGGGCAACTAATGAAAAACTGTTTTTT. The rearrangement links TRBV24-1 to TRBJ1-4, with D possibly TRBD1 on 6 matching bases. Between the trimmed V and J ends, which lost 3 bases and 0 bases, there was a span of 7 bases. CDR3 length: 15 amino acids. Germline CDR1 reads KGHDR; CDR2 reads SFDVKD.